This TCR beta chain was identified during a study of blood T cell repertoires in COVID-19. Overall study context: Sample material is recorded as cDNA or gDNA derived from T cells, B-cell-depleted T cells, or PBMCs.

Living in about 25 US areas, the participants were between 18 and 89 years of age. What the recovered Cohort 3 donors had was two negative PCRs, clearance, or symptom resolution. The CDR3 spans 15 residues. The V end was cut by 0 bases, the J end by 8 bases, with 14 bases between. From germline, CDR1 is MGHRA and CDR2 YSYEKL. In the authors' methods: Reference gene primer amplification yielded estimated nucleated cell counts. Libraries were prepared by immunoSEQ multiplex PCR; TCRdb keeps only in-frame clonotypes and omits some of them. V and J calls and clone size follow that table, whereas D and trimming were derived from the DNA. The data show about 320,000 clones, 80% to 90% seen once.

Sequencing was performed on PBMCs or T cells enriched from blood (not recorded which). The sequence came from a woman between 18 and 30 years old who had recovered from COVID-19. The J gene is TRBJ2-1, the V gene TRBV4-1, with a weak D call TRBD2 (6 bases). CDR3 coding DNA: TGCGCCAGCAGCCAAGATGACGGACTATTAGATGAGCAGTTCTTC. It is translated as CASSQDDGLLDEQFF.